These 16 T cell receptor beta chains originate from one sample sequenced in a study of blood T cell repertoires in COVID-19. Sequenced by immunoSEQ multiplex PCR; TCRdb stores in-frame clones only, minus some. The table includes hundreds of thousands of clones, around 86% detected once. The sequenced sample consisted of PBMCs or T cells enriched from blood (not recorded which). These receptors were collected from a woman in her 50s who had recovered from COVID-19.

This chain connects TRBV19 to TRBJ1-5; D might be TRBD1 (5 bases). Germline V gene data show CDR1 as LNHDA and CDR2 as SQIVND (reference sequence). This CDR3 has 14 amino acids. With 3 bases removed from V and 4 bases from J, the gap between germline ends came to 10 bases. The CDR3 here is CASSILTVNQPQHF. The CDR3 DNA follows: TGTGCCAGTAGTATTCTGACAGTAAATCAGCCCCAGCATTTT.

The CDR3 sequence: CASSSTSTDTQYF. The CDR3 nucleotides read TGTGCCAGCAGCTCGACTAGCACAGATACGCAGTATTTT. The chain recombines TRBV11-3 with TRBJ2-3; unclear D gene. Germline V CDR1 and CDR2: SGHNT, YENEEA. The CDR3 extends over 13 amino acids. V lost 4 bases, J lost 0 bases, and 5 bases lay in between.

The V gene is TRBV11-2, the J gene TRBJ2-1; the match to TRBD1 covers 11 bases. CDR3 size: 15 residues. Germline lookup yields CDR1 SGHAT and CDR2 FQNNGV. V lost 5 bases to trimming and J lost 6 bases; unmatched junction nucleotides: 6. This chain's CDR3 is CASSPDRGLSNEQFF. CDR3 sequence (DNA): TGTGCCAGCAGCCCGGACAGGGGGCTTAGCAATGAGCAGTTCTTC.

V and J are TRBV4-1 and TRBJ1-2, with D unclear. Germline loops: CDR1 MGHRA, CDR2 YSYEKL. The CDR3 totals 15 residues. V was trimmed by 3 bases and J by 2 bases, leaving 13 bases between them. In DNA, the CDR3 is TGCGCCAGCAGCCAGGGGAGGCTGGGGAACTATGGCTACACCTTC. Its translation: CASSQGRLGNYGYTF.

V and J are TRBV3-1 (or the pseudogene TRBV3-2) and TRBJ1-6; possible D gene TRBD1, 6 bases. The germline gives CDR1 LGHDT, CDR2 YNNKEL (reference sequence). V lost 4 bases, J lost 8 bases, and 9 bases lay in between. CDR3 length: 13 residues. The CDR3 sequence is CASSLNRDSPLHF. CDR3 in DNA: TGTGCCAGCAGCCTAAACAGGGATTCACCCCTCCACTTT.

V is TRBV9 and J is TRBJ2-5, with D possibly matching TRBD1 (6 bases). The CDR3 consists of 15 residues. The V gene lost 0 bases and the J gene lost 5 bases, with 14 bases spanning the gap. Germline assignment: CDR1 SGDLS and CDR2 YYNGEE. The CDR3 spells CASSVADRSDETQYF. CDR3 DNA: TGTGCCAGCAGCGTAGCAGACAGGTCGGACGAGACCCAGTACTTC.

This chain connects TRBV28 to TRBJ2-3; TRBD2 is a possible D gene (6 bases). This CDR3 is built from 15 residues. V was shortened by 0 bases and J by 0 bases, with 7 bases between the two germline ends. Germline V lookup: CDR1 MDHEN, CDR2 SYDVKM. CDR3 sequence (DNA): TGTGCCAGCAGTTTATGGGAGGGGAGCACAGATACGCAGTATTTT. Translation gives CASSLWEGSTDTQYF.

The gene calls are TRBV30 and TRBJ2-7; TRBD1 aligns across 9 bases. J gave up 4 bases and V 5 bases, and 3 bases lay outside the gene matches. The CDR3 contains 12 residues. Germline V gene data show CDR1 as GTSNPN and CDR2 as SVGIG (reference sequence). The CDR3 region is CAWGTGNYEQYF. The CDR3, as DNA: TGTGCCTGGGGGACAGGGAATTACGAGCAGTACTTC.

The CDR3 DNA sequence: TGTGCCAGCAGCTGGGGAGACGGTGAGCAGTTCTTC. It is translated as CASSWGDGEQFF. This chain connects TRBV11-3 to TRBJ2-1, with D possibly matching TRBD2 (5 bases). The germline V gene encodes CDR1 SGHNT and CDR2 YENEEA. The germline V and J ends were trimmed by 4 bases and 9 bases, with 10 bases remaining between them. The CDR3 spans 12 residues.

The V call is TRBV5-1, the J call TRBJ1-2, with a weak D call TRBD1 (6 bases). Trimming stripped 0 bases from V and 0 bases from J, with 9 bases between. CDR1 and CDR2 from the germline V gene are SGHRS and YFSETQ. The CDR3 covers 15 residues. DNA of the CDR3: TGCGCCAGCAGCTTGGGGACAGTCGCTAACTATGGCTACACCTTC. It yields the protein CASSLGTVANYGYTF.

The V call is TRBV14, the J call TRBJ2-3, with TRBD1 identical over 8 bases. The J segment lost 4 bases and the V segment lost 2 bases, leaving 8 bases of the junction unmatched. The CDR3 contains 16 residues. Germline CDR1 SGHDN, CDR2 FVKESK. The CDR3 loop reads CASSQMQGAVADTQYF. CDR3 DNA sequence: TGTGCCAGCAGCCAAATGCAGGGGGCCGTTGCAGATACGCAGTATTTT.

The rearrangement uses TRBV2 and TRBJ2-3, with 10 bases matching TRBD2. The CDR3 has 17 residues. Per the germline V gene, CDR1 is SNHLY and CDR2 is FYNNEI. Trimming cost V 6 bases and J 1 base; bases outside gene matches: 10. The CDR3 region is CASSLVAGGLGTDTQYF. In nucleotides, the CDR3 is TGTGCCAGCAGCCTGGTAGCGGGAGGCTTGGGCACAGATACGCAGTATTTT.

V and J are TRBV3-1 (or the pseudogene TRBV3-2) and TRBJ2-7, with D possibly being TRBD1 (6 bases). CDR3 length: 13 amino acids. Trimming took off 2 bases at V and 7 bases at J, with 12 bases between the two ends. Germline values: CDR1 LGHDT, CDR2 YNNKEL (reference sequence). The CDR3 bases are TGTGCCAGCAGCCAACAGGGCCAGGGGGAGCAGTACTTC. Translation gives CASSQQGQGEQYF.

The chain uses TRBV7-3 and TRBJ2-2; 10 nucleotides match TRBD2. Per germline, CDR1 SGHTA and CDR2 FQGTGA. With 2 bases clipped from V and 3 bases from J, the junction kept 3 bases outside the gene matches. The CDR3 spans 16 residues. Here the CDR3 reads CASSLVAGGDTGELFF. CDR3 coding DNA: TGTGCCAGCAGCTTAGTAGCGGGAGGTGACACCGGGGAGCTGTTTTTT.

This chain joins TRBV27 and TRBJ2-7, with 10 bases that match TRBD2. V was clipped by 5 bases and J by 1 base; unmatched bases: 17. The CDR3 runs 19 residues. CDR1 and CDR2 from the germline V gene are MNHEY and SMNVEV (reference sequence). The DNA for the CDR3 is TGTGCCAGCAGTCCACATCCGCTGACTAGCGGGCGCAAATCCTACGAGCAGTACTTC. It specifies CASSPHPLTSGRKSYEQYF.

Details on this clone: This sample also contains other DNA sequences that code for the same CDR3. The chain combines TRBV7-2 with TRBJ2-5; 8 bases agree with TRBD1. Germline CDR1 is SGHTA and CDR2 is FQGNSA. Unmatched junction bases numbered 2, after V lost 4 bases and J lost 1 base. This CDR3 has 14 amino acids. The CDR3 region is CASSSQGVQETQYF. The CDR3 DNA reads TGTGCCAGCAGCTCACAGGGGGTCCAAGAGACCCAGTACTTC.